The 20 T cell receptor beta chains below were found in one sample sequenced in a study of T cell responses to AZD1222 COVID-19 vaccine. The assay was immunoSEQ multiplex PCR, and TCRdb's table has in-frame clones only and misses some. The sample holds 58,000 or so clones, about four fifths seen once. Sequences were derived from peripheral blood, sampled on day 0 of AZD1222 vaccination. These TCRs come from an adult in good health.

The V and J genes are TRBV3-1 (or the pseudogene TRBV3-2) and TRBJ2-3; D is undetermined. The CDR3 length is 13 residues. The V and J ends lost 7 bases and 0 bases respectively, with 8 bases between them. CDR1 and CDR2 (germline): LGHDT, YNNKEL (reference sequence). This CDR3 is CASTDDSTDTQYF. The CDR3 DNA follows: TGTGCCAGCACCGATGACAGCACAGATACGCAGTATTTT.

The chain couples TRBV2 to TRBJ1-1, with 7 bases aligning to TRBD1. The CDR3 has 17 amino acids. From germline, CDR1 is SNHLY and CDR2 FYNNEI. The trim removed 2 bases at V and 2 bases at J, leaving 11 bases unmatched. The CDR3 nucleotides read TGTGCCAGCAGTGAACACAGGGGAATAGGAGAAAACACTGAAGCTTTCTTT. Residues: CASSEHRGIGENTEAFF. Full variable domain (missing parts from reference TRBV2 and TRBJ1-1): EPEVTQTPSHQVTQMGQEVILRCVPISNHLYFYWYRQILGQKVEFLVSFYNNEISEKSEIFDDQFSVERPDGSNFTLKIRSTKLEDSAMYFCASSEHRGIGENTEAFFGQGTRLTVV.

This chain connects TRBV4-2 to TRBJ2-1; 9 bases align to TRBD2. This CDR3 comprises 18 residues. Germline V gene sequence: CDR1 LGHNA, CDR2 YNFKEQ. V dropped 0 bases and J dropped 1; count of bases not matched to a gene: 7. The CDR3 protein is CASSQDLSGGPSYNEQFF. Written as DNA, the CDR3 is TGTGCCAGCAGCCAAGATCTAAGCGGGGGGCCTTCCTACAATGAGCAGTTCTTC.

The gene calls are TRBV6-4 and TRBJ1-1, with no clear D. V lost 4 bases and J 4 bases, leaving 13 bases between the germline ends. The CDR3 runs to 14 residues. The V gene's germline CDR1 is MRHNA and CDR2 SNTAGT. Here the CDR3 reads CASSASGDATEAFF. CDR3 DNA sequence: TGTGCCAGCAGTGCTTCCGGGGATGCCACTGAAGCTTTCTTT.

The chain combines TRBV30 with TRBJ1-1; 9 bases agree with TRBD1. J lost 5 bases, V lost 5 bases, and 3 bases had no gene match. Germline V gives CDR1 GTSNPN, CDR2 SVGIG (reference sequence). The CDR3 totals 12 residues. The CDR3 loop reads CAWGDRVTEAFF. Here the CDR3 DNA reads TGTGCCTGGGGGGACAGGGTAACTGAAGCTTTCTTT. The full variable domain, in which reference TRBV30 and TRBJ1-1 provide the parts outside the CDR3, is SQTIHQWPATLVQPVGSPLSLECTVEGTSNPNLYWYRQAAGRGLQLLFYSVGIGQISSEVPQNLSASRPQDRQFILSSKKLLLSDSGFYLCAWGDRVTEAFFGQGTRLTVV.

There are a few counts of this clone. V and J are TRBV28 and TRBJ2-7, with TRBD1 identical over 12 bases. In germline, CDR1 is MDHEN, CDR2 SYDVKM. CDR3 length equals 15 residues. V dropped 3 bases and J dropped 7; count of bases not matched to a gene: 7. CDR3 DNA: TGTGCCAGCAGTTTCCCCGGGACAGGGGGCTGGGAGCAGTACTTC. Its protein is CASSFPGTGGWEQYF.

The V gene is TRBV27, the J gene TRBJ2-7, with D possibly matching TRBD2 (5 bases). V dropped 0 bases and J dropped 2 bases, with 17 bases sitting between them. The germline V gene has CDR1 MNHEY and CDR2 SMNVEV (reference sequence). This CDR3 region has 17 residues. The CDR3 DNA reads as TGTGCCAGCAGTTTATCCGCGGGCCTTTTCACCACCTACGAGCAGTACTTC. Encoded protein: CASSLSAGLFTTYEQYF.

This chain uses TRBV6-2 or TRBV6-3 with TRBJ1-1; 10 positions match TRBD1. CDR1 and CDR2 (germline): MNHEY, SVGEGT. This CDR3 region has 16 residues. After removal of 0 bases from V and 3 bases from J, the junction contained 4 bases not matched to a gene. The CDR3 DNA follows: TGTGCCAGCAGTTACTCGGTGGACAGGGGGGACACTGAAGCTTTCTTT. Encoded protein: CASSYSVDRGDTEAFF.

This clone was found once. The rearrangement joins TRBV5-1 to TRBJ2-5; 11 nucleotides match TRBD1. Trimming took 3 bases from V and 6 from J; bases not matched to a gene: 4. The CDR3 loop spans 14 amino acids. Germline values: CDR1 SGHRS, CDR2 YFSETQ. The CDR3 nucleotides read TGCGCCAGCAGCTCGGGACAGGGGGGGCAGACCCAGTACTTC. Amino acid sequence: CASSSGQGGQTQYF. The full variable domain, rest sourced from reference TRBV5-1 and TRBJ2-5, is KAGVTQTPRYLIKTRGQQVTLSCSPISGHRSVSWYQQTPGQGLQFLFEYFSETQRNKGNFPGRFSGRQFSNSRSEMNVSTLELGDSALYLCASSSGQGGQTQYFGPGTRLLVL.

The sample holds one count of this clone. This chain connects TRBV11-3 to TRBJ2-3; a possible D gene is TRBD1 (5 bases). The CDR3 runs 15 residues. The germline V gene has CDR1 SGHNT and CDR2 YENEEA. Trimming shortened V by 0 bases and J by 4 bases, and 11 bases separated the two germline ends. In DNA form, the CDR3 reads TGTGCCAGCAGCTTAGATGCAGGGTGGGCAGATACGCAGTATTTT. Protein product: CASSLDAGWADTQYF. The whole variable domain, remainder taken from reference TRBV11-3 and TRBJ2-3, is EAGVVQSPRYKIIEKKQPVAFWCNPISGHNTLYWYLQNLGQGPELLIRYENEEAVDDSQLPKDRFSAERLKGVDSTLKIQPAELGDSAVYLCASSLDAGWADTQYFGPGTRLTVL.

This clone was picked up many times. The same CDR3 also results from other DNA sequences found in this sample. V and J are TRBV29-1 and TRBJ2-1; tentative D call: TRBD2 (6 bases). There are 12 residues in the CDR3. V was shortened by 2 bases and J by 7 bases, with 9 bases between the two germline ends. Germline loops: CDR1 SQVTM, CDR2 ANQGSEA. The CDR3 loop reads CSVERGLNEQFF. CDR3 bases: TGCAGCGTTGAACGGGGGTTGAATGAGCAGTTCTTC.

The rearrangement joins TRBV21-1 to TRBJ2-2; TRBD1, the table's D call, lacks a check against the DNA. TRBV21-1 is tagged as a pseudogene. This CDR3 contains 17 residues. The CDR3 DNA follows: TGTGCCAGCAGCAAGGACAGGGGGCCGACGAACACCGGGGAGCTGTTTTTT. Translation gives CASSKDRGPTNTGELFF.

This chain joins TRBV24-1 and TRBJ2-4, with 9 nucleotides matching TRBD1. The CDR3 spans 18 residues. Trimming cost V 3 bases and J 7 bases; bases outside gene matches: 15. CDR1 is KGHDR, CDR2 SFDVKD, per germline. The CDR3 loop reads CATSDSQGQGDLRNIQYF. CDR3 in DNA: TGTGCCACCAGTGATAGTCAGGGACAGGGTGATTTACGCAACATTCAGTACTTC.

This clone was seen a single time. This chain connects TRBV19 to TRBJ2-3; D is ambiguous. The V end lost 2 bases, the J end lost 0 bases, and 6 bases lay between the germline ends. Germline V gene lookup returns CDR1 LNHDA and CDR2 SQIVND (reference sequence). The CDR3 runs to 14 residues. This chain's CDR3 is CASSITLSTDTQYF. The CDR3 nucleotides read TGTGCCAGTAGTATAACCCTGAGCACAGATACGCAGTATTTT.

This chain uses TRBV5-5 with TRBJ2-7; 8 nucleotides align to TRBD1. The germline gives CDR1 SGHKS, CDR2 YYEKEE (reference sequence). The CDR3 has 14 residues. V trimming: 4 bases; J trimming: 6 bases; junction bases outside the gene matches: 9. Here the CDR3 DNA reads TGTGCCAGCAGCCCTAGGACAGGGCGAGGCGAGCAGTACTTC. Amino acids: CASSPRTGRGEQYF.

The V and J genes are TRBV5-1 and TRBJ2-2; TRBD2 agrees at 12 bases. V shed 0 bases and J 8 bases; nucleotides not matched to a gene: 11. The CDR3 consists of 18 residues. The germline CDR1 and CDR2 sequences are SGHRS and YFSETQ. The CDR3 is CASSLAEASGGAAGELFF. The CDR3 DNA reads TGCGCCAGCAGCTTGGCTGAGGCTAGCGGGGGGGCCGCTGGGGAGCTGTTTTTT.

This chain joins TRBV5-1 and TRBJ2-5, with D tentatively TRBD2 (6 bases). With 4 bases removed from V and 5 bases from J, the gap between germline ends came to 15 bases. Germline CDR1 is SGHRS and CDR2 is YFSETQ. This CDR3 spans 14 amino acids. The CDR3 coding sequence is TGCGCCAGCAGCCAAGAGGGCGGAGGGGAGACCCAGTACTTC. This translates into CASSQEGGGETQYF.

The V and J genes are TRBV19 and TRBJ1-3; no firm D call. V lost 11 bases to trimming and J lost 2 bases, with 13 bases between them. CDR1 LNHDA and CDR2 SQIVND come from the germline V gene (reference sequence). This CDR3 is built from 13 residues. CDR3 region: CAGSDSPGNTIYF. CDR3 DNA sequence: TGTGCCGGATCGGACTCGCCTGGAAACACCATATATTTT.

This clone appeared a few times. CDR3 sequence reads: CAIRASGGPYEQYF. The CDR3 region has the DNA TGTGCCATCAGGGCTAGCGGGGGCCCTTACGAGCAGTACTTC. The V call is TRBV10-3, the J call TRBJ2-7; 10 bases are shared with TRBD2. With V trimmed by 6 bases and J by 4 bases, 6 bases remained unmatched. The CDR3 loop spans 14 amino acids. Germline values: CDR1 ENHRY, CDR2 SYGVKD.

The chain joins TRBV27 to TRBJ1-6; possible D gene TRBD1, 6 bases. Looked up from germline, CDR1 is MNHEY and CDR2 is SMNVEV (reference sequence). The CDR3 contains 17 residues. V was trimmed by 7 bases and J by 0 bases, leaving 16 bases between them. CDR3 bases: TGTGCCAGCACCACTCAAAAAGGGGGCTCCTATAATTCACCCCTCCACTTT. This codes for CASTTQKGGSYNSPLHF.